Below are 16 T cell receptor beta chains sequenced from a single sample in a study of blood T cells in healthy people across ages. Next came a second PCR, run for roughly 6 to 11 cycles, which used a sample-barcoded 5' primer along with a J-beta primer mix. MiXCR, applied by TCRdb to the 5' RACE reads, yields one record per CDR3 protein. This sample has hundreds of thousands of distinct CDR3 sequences, with 25% to 35% found just once. Sequencing was performed on blood. These receptors originate from a woman over 75 in good health.

The V call is TRBV2, the J call TRBJ1-1, with a possible D match to TRBD1 (5 bases). CDR3 length: 15 residues. Germline CDR1 is SNHLY and CDR2 is FYNNEI. V lost 5 bases, J lost 1 base, and 14 bases lay in between. The CDR3, as DNA: TGTGCCAGCAGTCCCCGGGGCCGTGAGAACACTGAAGCTTTCTTT. Protein product: CASSPRGRENTEAFF.

To note about this clonotype: This sequence may be a read error, since a much larger clone differs from it by one base. The chain uses TRBV20-1 and TRBJ1-2; weak D call: TRBD1 (6 bases). This CDR3 spans 14 amino acids. CDR1 DFQATT and CDR2 SNEGSKA come from the germline V gene (reference sequence). This CDR3 is CSAPDRLNNYGHTF. The CDR3 nucleotides are TGCAGTGCCCCGGACAGACTAAATAACTATGGCCACACCTTC.

CDR3 residues: CASSLDLRQAYEQYF. The CDR3 nucleotides are TGCGCCAGCAGCTTGGACCTACGGCAGGCTTACGAGCAGTACTTC. The J gene is TRBJ2-7, the V gene TRBV5-1; D gene uncertain. Germline CDR1 and CDR2: SGHRS and YFSETQ. The V end lost 0 bases, the J end lost 4 bases, and 14 bases lay between the germline ends. This CDR3 is 15 amino acids long.

In this sample, this clonotype turned up many times. The chain combines TRBV3-1 with TRBJ2-7; TRBD2 agrees at 7 bases. Germline V gene sequence: CDR1 LGHDT, CDR2 YNNKEL (reference sequence). CDR3 size: 13 residues. Unmatched junction bases numbered 0, after V lost 0 bases and J lost 4 bases. The CDR3, as DNA: TGTGCCAGCAGCCAAGATAGCGGGTACGAGCAGTACTTC. Encoded protein: CASSQDSGYEQYF.

This clonotype was observed a few times. The chain carries TRBV4-1 and TRBJ2-3, with TRBD2 matching 7 bases. Germline assignment: CDR1 MGHRA and CDR2 YSYEKL. J was trimmed by 6 bases and V by 9 bases; bases with no gene match: 6. The CDR3 has 12 amino acids. For the CDR3, the DNA is TGCGCCAGTACGGGAGGCCCCGATACGCAGTATTTT. It specifies CASTGGPDTQYF.

The CDR3 sequence is CASSLPSDRVGETQYF. CDR3 coding DNA: TGTGCCAGCAGCTTACCCTCCGACAGGGTCGGCGAGACCCAGTACTTC. The V gene is TRBV7-3, the J gene TRBJ2-4; 7 bases are a match to TRBD1. The end of the DNA aligns better with TRBJ2-5, so the J call may be wrong. The CDR3 length is 16 residues. The germline V gene has CDR1 SGHTA and CDR2 FQGTGA.

The chain is built from TRBV30 and TRBJ1-2; D gene uncertain. Trimming cost V 1 base and J 1 base, with 7 bases left between them. The CDR3 consists of 13 residues. Germline V lookup: CDR1 GTSNPN, CDR2 SVGIG (reference sequence). CDR3 in amino acids: CAWSELGNYGYTF. The DNA of the CDR3 is TGTGCCTGGAGTGAACTGGGTAACTATGGCTACACCTTC.

The chain employs TRBV7-2 and TRBJ1-4; 9 bases are a match to TRBD1. Trimming took 5 bases from V and 5 from J; bases not matched to a gene: 9. Germline values: CDR1 SGHTA, CDR2 FQGNSA. The length of the CDR3 is 16 residues. The CDR3 DNA sequence: TGTGCCAGCAGCGCGAGAACCGGGACAGGGAATGAAAAACTGTTTTTT. This codes for CASSARTGTGNEKLFF.

This clonotype was found a few times. The V gene is TRBV24-1, the J gene TRBJ2-5, with 7 bases lining up with TRBD2. Germline values: CDR1 KGHDR, CDR2 SFDVKD. This CDR3 spans 13 amino acids. Germline trimming cut 5 bases from V and 3 bases from J; bases unmatched to any gene: 2. The CDR3 is CATSGGGEETQYF. For the CDR3, the DNA is TGTGCCACCAGTGGGGGGGGGGAAGAGACCCAGTACTTC.

Concerning this clonotype itself: Germline is not matched at one junction end, which may reflect a read error. This chain links TRBV4-1 with TRBJ1-5; D is unclear. This CDR3 has 12 amino acids. Per germline, CDR1 MGHRA and CDR2 YSYEKL. Written as DNA, the CDR3 is TGCGCCAGCGGAAACCCTAATCAGCCCCGGCATTTT. It specifies CASGNPNQPRHF.

A remark on this clonotype: A much bigger clone sits one base away, suggesting this may be a read error. This sequence joins TRBV27 and TRBJ2-4; TRBD1 matches at 12 bases. The CDR3 is 15 amino acids. Germline V lookup: CDR1 MNHEY, CDR2 SMNVEV (reference sequence). The CDR3 here is CASRGDRGRKNTQYF. CDR3 coding DNA: TGTGCCAGCAGAGGGGACAGGGGGCGGAAAAACACTCAGTACTTC.

The J gene is TRBJ2-5, the V gene TRBV12-3 or TRBV12-4, with D perhaps matching TRBD2 (5 bases). V was shortened by 4 bases and J by 7 bases, with 13 bases between the two germline ends. CDR3 length: 13 amino acids. CDR3 DNA: TGTGCCAGCAGTTCGGACTCCTTGGGGACCCAGTACTTC. Protein product: CASSSDSLGTQYF.

This clonotype occurred many times. This rearrangement joins TRBV6-2 or TRBV6-3 to TRBJ2-7, with unresolved D. The CDR3 runs to 15 residues. V was trimmed by 7 bases and J by 0 bases, leaving 16 bases between them. Germline lookup yields CDR1 MNHEY and CDR2 SVGEGT. The DNA for the CDR3 is TGTGCCAGCACCTTCTCTCCGGGCAACTCCTACGAGCAGTACTTC. Protein: CASTFSPGNSYEQYF.

Concerning this clonotype: This may come from a read error, since a much larger clone is one base off. The chain employs TRBV5-1 and TRBJ2-5; TRBD2 might be the D (5 bases). V lost 0 bases and J lost 11, with 20 bases in between. This CDR3 is 15 amino acids long. Per the germline V gene, CDR1 is SGHRS and CDR2 is YFSETQ. Here the CDR3 DNA reads TGCGCCAGCAGCTTGGATGGGGTATCGAGGGATGAGCAGTACTTC. Its translation is CASSLDGVSRDEQYF.

Remarks on this clonotype: One end of the junction is discordant with germline, which a read error may explain. The chain has TRBV5-4 and TRBJ2-6; D perhaps matches TRBD1 (5 bases). Germline V lookup: CDR1 SGHNT, CDR2 YYREEE (reference sequence). The CDR3 is 16 residues long. The CDR3, as DNA: TGTGCCAGCAGCTTGACAGGTCTCTCTGGGGCCAGCGTCCTGACTTTC. It yields the protein CASSLTGLSGASVLTF.

This clonotype was detected only once. The chain carries TRBV20-1 and TRBJ2-7, with D possibly matching TRBD1 (5 bases). Per the germline V gene, CDR1 is DFQATT and CDR2 is SNEGSKA (reference sequence). The ends were cut back, 6 bases at V and 2 bases at J, with 11 bases in the middle. The length of the CDR3 is 12 residues. The CDR3 loop reads CSALRGPYEQYF. The CDR3 bases are TGCAGTGCCCTTAGGGGCCCCTACGAGCAGTACTTC.